Below are 32 T cell receptor beta chains sequenced from a single sample in a study of cytomegalovirus exposure and HLA in healthy donors (TCRdb year 2017). Libraries were built with the immunoSEQ multiplex PCR assay. For the multiplex PCR, a mixture combining 60 forward primers for TCR Vbeta segments and 13 reverse primers for TCR Jbeta segments was used. TCRdb retrieved this table from immuneACCESS and kept in-frame rearrangements only. Not all clones are present; in checked studies, unresolved V genes account for under half, and no reason is known for the remainder. For this sample the table gives 130,000 or so clones, of which around 81% were detected only once. The ten largest clones add up to around 2.2% of the sample. The sample taken for sequencing was PBMCs. The receptors here all came from a woman between 40 and 55 years old in good health and CMV-seronegative.

This chain joins TRBV7-2 and TRBJ2-3; 9 bases align to TRBD2. V was pared by 6 bases and J by 3 bases, with 7 bases of the junction left unmatched. The germline CDR1 and CDR2 sequences are SGHTA and FQGNSA. The CDR3 is made up of 15 amino acids. The chain's CDR3 is CASSRAGGPTDTQYF. CDR3 DNA: TGTGCCAGCAGTCGTGCGGGAGGGCCTACAGATACGCAGTATTTT.

This clone was seen more than once but under ten times. The chain uses TRBV18 and TRBJ1-1; 7 bases are shared with TRBD1. Germline lookup yields CDR1 KGHSH and CDR2 LQKENI. V was pared by 3 bases and J by 2 bases, with 9 bases of the junction left unmatched. CDR3 size: 16 residues. The CDR3: CASSPNRQGINTEAFF. The CDR3 nucleotides read TGTGCCAGCTCACCCAATAGACAGGGAATAAACACTGAAGCTTTCTTT.

This chain uses TRBV27 with TRBJ2-7; 9 bases are a match to TRBD1. The CDR3 runs 14 residues. Trimming cost V 5 bases and J 5 bases; bases outside gene matches: 7. CDR1 and CDR2 from the germline V gene are MNHEY and SMNVEV (reference sequence). Here the CDR3 reads CASSPRGQGNEQYF. DNA of the CDR3: TGTGCCAGCAGTCCAAGGGGACAGGGTAACGAGCAGTACTTC.

CDR3 protein: CASSLSGTIPREQYF. For the CDR3, the DNA is TGTGCCAGCAGTTTATCCGGGACAATCCCGCGCGAGCAGTACTTC. This chain links TRBV27 with TRBJ2-7; D may be TRBD1 (6 bases). CDR3 length: 15 amino acids. V lost 0 bases to trimming and J lost 6 bases, with 15 bases between them. Germline lookup yields CDR1 MNHEY and CDR2 SMNVEV (reference sequence).

V and J are TRBV7-9 and TRBJ1-4, with a possible D match to TRBD1 (6 bases). Trimming shortened V by 5 bases and J by 2 bases, and 18 bases separated the two germline ends. CDR3 length equals 17 residues. Looked up from germline, CDR1 is SEHNR and CDR2 is FQNEAQ (reference sequence). The CDR3 loop is CASSPHPRQGTNEKLFF. In nucleotides, the CDR3 is TGTGCCAGCAGCCCACACCCCAGGCAGGGGACTAATGAAAAACTGTTTTTT.

This clone was observed once. The chain links TRBV15 to TRBJ2-5; the D gene is possibly TRBD1 (5 bases). Germline V gene data show CDR1 as LNHNV and CDR2 as YYDKDF (reference sequence). This CDR3 is built from 13 residues. Trimming stripped 5 bases from V and 2 bases from J, with 9 bases between. CDR3 protein: CATSQGFQETQYF. In DNA, the CDR3 is TGTGCCACCAGCCAGGGTTTTCAAGAGACCCAGTACTTC.

The J gene is TRBJ2-3, the V gene TRBV7-3; 7 bases are a match to TRBD2. In germline, CDR1 is SGHTA, CDR2 FQGTGA. Trimming removed 7 bases from V and 0 bases from J; junction bases left unmatched: 4. The CDR3 totals 14 residues. CDR3 region: CASTLGGSTDTQYF. The CDR3 DNA sequence: TGTGCCAGCACCCTGGGGGGGAGCACAGATACGCAGTATTTT.

The chain employs TRBV5-6 and TRBJ1-2; 10 bases are a match to TRBD1. This CDR3 region has 16 residues. Germline assignment: CDR1 SGHDT and CDR2 YYEEEE. After removal of 0 bases from V and 2 bases from J, the junction contained 4 bases not matched to a gene. The CDR3 DNA reads TGTGCCAGCAGCTTGGCCGTGACAGGGGGCAACTATGGCTACACCTTC. Protein sequence: CASSLAVTGGNYGYTF.

CDR3 DNA: TGTGCCAGCAGCTTAGTGGGGAGCTCTGGAAACACCATATATTTT. It is translated as CASSLVGSSGNTIYF. The chain links TRBV7-2 to TRBJ1-3; D not certain. From germline, CDR1 is SGHTA and CDR2 FQGNSA. The CDR3 has 15 residues. V was trimmed by 1 base and J by 0 bases, leaving 7 bases between them. The full variable domain, its missing parts supplied by reference TRBV7-2 and TRBJ1-3, is GAGVSQSPSNKVTEKGKDVELRCDPISGHTALYWYRQSLGQGLEFLIYFQGNSAPDKSGLPSDRFSAERTGGSVSTLTIQRTQQEDSAVYLCASSLVGSSGNTIYFGEGSWLTVV.

This clone was observed once. The chain carries TRBV6-6 and TRBJ1-4; no clear D. The CDR3 totals 16 residues. V was pared by 5 bases and J by 0 bases, with 13 bases between. The germline V gene encodes CDR1 MNHNY and CDR2 SVGAGI (reference sequence). In DNA form, the CDR3 reads TGTGCCAGCAGTCACGACAAAATAGCAACTAATGAAAAACTGTTTTTT. It translates to CASSHDKIATNEKLFF.

The chain recombines TRBV15 with TRBJ2-7, with TRBD2 as a possible D gene (5 bases). Trimming stripped 1 base from V and 3 bases from J, with 10 bases between. CDR3 length: 14 amino acids. Germline V gene data show CDR1 as LNHNV and CDR2 as YYDKDF (reference sequence). The CDR3 is CATSRGPGNYEQYF. DNA of the CDR3: TGTGCCACCAGCAGAGGTCCGGGGAACTACGAGCAGTACTTC. Full variable domain (remainder filled in from reference TRBV15 and TRBJ2-7): DAMVIQNPRYQVTQFGKPVTLSCSQTLNHNVMYWYQQKSSQAPKLLFHYYDKDFNNEADTPDNFQSRRPNTSFCFLDIRSPGLGDTAMYLCATSRGPGNYEQYFGPGTRLTVT.

The chain couples TRBV7-6 to TRBJ1-2; the D gene is possibly TRBD1 (6 bases). Germline values: CDR1 SGHVS, CDR2 FNYEAQ. The CDR3 totals 15 residues. V was cut by 8 bases and J by 8 bases, with 24 bases left in between. In nucleotides, the CDR3 is TGTGCCAGCGGTCCGGGACACTCGGAGCTAGGCGGCTACACCTTC. Encoded protein: CASGPGHSELGGYTF.

This chain uses TRBV9 with TRBJ1-2; 8 bases line up with TRBD1. The J segment lost 2 bases and the V segment lost 5 bases, leaving 2 bases of the junction unmatched. The CDR3 covers 13 residues. Germline V gene lookup returns CDR1 SGDLS and CDR2 YYNGEE. CDR3 sequence: CASSPGGNYGYTF. CDR3 bases: TGTGCCAGCAGTCCAGGGGGCAACTATGGCTACACCTTC.

V gene TRBV18 combines with J gene TRBJ2-1; TRBD2 agrees at 12 bases. V was clipped by 0 bases and J by 6 bases; unmatched bases: 0. Germline V gene sequence: CDR1 KGHSH, CDR2 LQKENI. CDR3 length equals 15 residues. The CDR3, as DNA: TGTGCCAGCTCACCACCGGGACTAGCGGGCAATGAGCAGTTCTTC. Its protein is CASSPPGLAGNEQFF.

V usage is TRBV30 and J usage is TRBJ2-5; D is possibly TRBD2 (7 bases). This CDR3 comprises 14 residues. Germline V CDR1 and CDR2: GTSNPN, SVGIG (reference sequence). The germline V and J ends were trimmed by 3 bases and 1 base, with 12 bases remaining between them. CDR3 protein: CAWRGGRGQETQYF. DNA for the CDR3: TGTGCCTGGAGGGGGGGGCGGGGCCAAGAGACCCAGTACTTC.

The J gene is TRBJ2-2, the V gene TRBV10-3; 7 bases are shared with TRBD1. The V gene's germline CDR1 is ENHRY and CDR2 SYGVKD. The CDR3 is 17 residues long. Losses at the gene ends were 1 base for V and 5 bases for J; bases not matched to a gene: 10. DNA for the CDR3: TGTGCCATCAGTGAGTGGGACGACAGGGTTGGGACCGGGGAGCTGTTTTTT. Protein: CAISEWDDRVGTGELFF.

CDR3 sequence (DNA): TGCAGCGTTGAAAGGAGGGATTCCTACAATGAGCAGTTCTTC. Translating it yields CSVERRDSYNEQFF. This chain connects TRBV29-1 to TRBJ2-1, with a weak D call TRBD2 (6 bases). CDR3 length: 14 amino acids. From germline, CDR1 is SQVTM and CDR2 ANQGSEA. V lost 2 bases and J 1 base, leaving 9 bases between the germline ends.

The chain carries TRBV6-6 and TRBJ1-2; 9 positions agree with TRBD1. Germline V CDR1 and CDR2: MNHNY, SVGAGI (reference sequence). This CDR3 is 12 amino acids long. V dropped 7 bases and J dropped 8; count of bases not matched to a gene: 5. The CDR3 coding sequence is TGTGCCAGCACGAAGGGACAGGGCGGCTACACCTTC. Protein sequence: CASTKGQGGYTF.

The gene calls are TRBV4-1 and TRBJ1-5, with 10 bases aligning to TRBD1. Looked up from germline, CDR1 is MGHRA and CDR2 is YSYEKL. The V gene end was trimmed by 3 bases and the J gene end by 6 bases; junction bases not matched to a gene: 5. The CDR3 loop spans 15 amino acids. CDR3 residues: CASSQGQGIGQPQHF. The CDR3 region has the DNA TGCGCCAGCAGCCAGGGACAGGGGATCGGTCAGCCCCAGCATTTT.

The chain has TRBV9 and TRBJ1-1; no definite D call. CDR1 and CDR2 (germline): SGDLS, YYNGEE. The CDR3 runs 13 residues. Deletions cut 3 bases from V and 4 bases from J, with 10 bases between. The CDR3 region has the DNA TGTGCCAGCAGCGCCCCCTCTTCCACTGAAGCTTTCTTT. Its protein is CASSAPSSTEAFF.

The chain has TRBV11-2 and TRBJ2-5; TRBD1 aligns across 7 bases. The J call is doubtful: the DNA matches TRBJ2-7 better. The CDR3 covers 16 residues. Germline values: CDR1 SGHAT, CDR2 FQNNGV. In nucleotides, the CDR3 is TGTGCCAGCAGCTCGACTACCGGGACAGAACACTACGAGCAGTACTTC. This codes for CASSSTTGTEHYEQYF.

This CDR3 is CASSFSQETQYF. DNA for the CDR3: TGTGCCAGCAGCTTCTCTCAAGAGACCCAGTACTTC. The chain recombines TRBV7-6 with TRBJ2-5; no reliable D call. V was cut by 3 bases and J by 2 bases, with 4 bases left in between. Germline values: CDR1 SGHVS, CDR2 FNYEAQ. This CDR3 has 12 residues.

The V gene is TRBV5-1, the J gene TRBJ1-3, with a weak D call TRBD1 (5 bases). The CDR3 is 16 residues long. The germline gives CDR1 SGHRS, CDR2 YFSETQ. V was trimmed by 6 bases and J by 8 bases, leaving 24 bases between them. CDR3 in DNA: TGCGCCAGCACAAATGAGGAGGGGATCTCCAGTGACACCATATATTTT. This codes for CASTNEEGISSDTIYF.

Note on this clone: The final CDR3 position lacks the conserved phenylalanine or tryptophan, pointing to a likely read error. The J gene is TRBJ2-7, the V gene TRBV9; 7 nucleotides line up with TRBD1. The J segment lost 3 bases and the V segment lost 4 bases, leaving 10 bases of the junction unmatched. The CDR3 length is 15 residues. Germline CDR1 reads SGDLS; CDR2 reads YYNGEE. CDR3 DNA sequence: TGTGCCAGCAGCCCGAGGGGACAGATCTTCTACGAGCAGTACCTC. Its translation is CASSPRGQIFYEQYL.

Only one count was recorded for this clone. The rearrangement uses TRBV30 and TRBJ2-4; a weak D match, TRBD2 (5 bases). This CDR3 has 14 amino acids. CDR1 is GTSNPN, CDR2 SVGIG, per germline (reference sequence). Trimming took 6 bases from V and 6 from J, leaving 18 bases between them. CDR3 loop: CACPMAGRGNIQYF. The DNA for the CDR3 is TGTGCCTGCCCCATGGCGGGTCGCGGAAACATTCAGTACTTC.

The chain is built from TRBV4-1 and TRBJ2-7; 7 positions match TRBD1. Germline loops: CDR1 MGHRA, CDR2 YSYEKL. The CDR3 is 17 amino acids. The V segment lost 1 base and the J segment 7 bases; nucleotides outside the gene matches: 16. This CDR3 reads CASSQGRRQGPSEEQYF. Here the CDR3 DNA reads TGCGCCAGCAGCCAAGGCCGACGACAGGGCCCTTCTGAAGAGCAGTACTTC.

For the CDR3, the DNA is TGCGCCAGCAGCTTGATCGGGGGGCAAAATAATTCACCCCTCCACTTT. The encoded protein is CASSLIGGQNNSPLHF. The chain employs TRBV5-1 and TRBJ1-6, with a weak D call TRBD1 (6 bases). This CDR3 region has 16 residues. The germline CDR1 and CDR2 sequences are SGHRS and YFSETQ. Between the trimmed V and J ends, which lost 1 base and 5 bases, there was a span of 13 bases.

The chain's CDR3 is CASSLSQAEAFF. CDR3 nucleotide sequence: TGTGCCAGCAGTTTATCACAGGCTGAAGCTTTCTTT. This chain links TRBV28 with TRBJ1-1; D may be TRBD1 (5 bases). Trimming removed 1 base from V and 6 bases from J, with 6 bases in between. The CDR3 has 12 residues. Germline lookup yields CDR1 MDHEN and CDR2 SYDVKM. Full variable domain (rest looked up from reference TRBV28 and TRBJ1-1): DVKVTQSSRYLVKRTGEKVFLECVQDMDHENMFWYRQDPGLGLRLIYFSYDVKMKEKGDIPEGYSVSREKKERFSLILESASTNQTSMYLCASSLSQAEAFFGQGTRLTVV.

There are a few counts of this clone. The rearrangement uses TRBV18 and TRBJ1-1; 7 positions match TRBD1. This CDR3 is built from 14 residues. With V trimmed by 6 bases and J by 4 bases, 8 bases remained unmatched. Germline CDR1 KGHSH, CDR2 LQKENI. CDR3 in DNA: TGTGCCAGCTCTCCTGGTCCAGGGGGCACTGAAGCTTTCTTT. Translating it yields CASSPGPGGTEAFF.

V and J are TRBV7-8 and TRBJ2-7, with 11 bases lining up with TRBD2. Germline assignment: CDR1 SGHVS and CDR2 FQNEAQ. The CDR3 totals 16 residues. The V gene end was trimmed by 1 base and the J gene end by 7 bases; junction bases not matched to a gene: 9. CDR3 sequence: CASSLVVAGGPREQYF. The CDR3 DNA reads TGTGCCAGCAGCTTAGTAGTAGCGGGAGGGCCCAGAGAGCAGTACTTC.

V and J are TRBV7-6 and TRBJ2-7, with 12 bases lining up with TRBD1. The CDR3 has 14 residues. V lost 3 bases to trimming and J lost 7 bases; unmatched junction nucleotides: 4. Germline CDR1 SGHVS, CDR2 FNYEAQ. Written as DNA, the CDR3 is TGTGCCAGCAGCTTCGGGACAGGGGGCGATGAGCAGTACTTC. Translating it yields CASSFGTGGDEQYF.

This sequence joins TRBV7-9 and TRBJ1-4; 9 bases are shared with TRBD1. After removal of 4 bases from V and 8 bases from J, the junction contained 11 bases not matched to a gene. The CDR3 spans 16 residues. Germline values: CDR1 SEHNR, CDR2 FQNEAQ (reference sequence). DNA of the CDR3: TGTGCCAGCAGCTCCTGGGGACAGGGTGGTAGAGAAAAACTGTTTTTT. As protein: CASSSWGQGGREKLFF.